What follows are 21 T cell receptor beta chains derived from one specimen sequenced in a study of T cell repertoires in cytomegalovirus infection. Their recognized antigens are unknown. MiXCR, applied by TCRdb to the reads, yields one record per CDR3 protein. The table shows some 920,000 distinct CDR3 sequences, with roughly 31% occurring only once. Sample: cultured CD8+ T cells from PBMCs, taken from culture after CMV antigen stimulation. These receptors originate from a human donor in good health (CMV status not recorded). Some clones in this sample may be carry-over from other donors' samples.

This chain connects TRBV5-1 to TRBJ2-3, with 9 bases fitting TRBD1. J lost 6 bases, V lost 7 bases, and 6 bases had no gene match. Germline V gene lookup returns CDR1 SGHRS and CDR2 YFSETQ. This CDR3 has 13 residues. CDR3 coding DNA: TGCGCCAGCTCCGGGACAGGGTTCGATACGCAGTATTTT. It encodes CASSGTGFDTQYF. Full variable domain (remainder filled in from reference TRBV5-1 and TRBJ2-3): KAGVTQTPRYLIKTRGQQVTLSCSPISGHRSVSWYQQTPGQGLQFLFEYFSETQRNKGNFPGRFSGRQFSNSRSEMNVSTLELGDSALYLCASSGTGFDTQYFGPGTRLTVL.

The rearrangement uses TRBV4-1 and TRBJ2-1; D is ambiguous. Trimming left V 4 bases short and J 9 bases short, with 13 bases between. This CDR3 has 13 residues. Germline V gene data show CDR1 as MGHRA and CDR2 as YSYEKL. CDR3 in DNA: TGCGCCAGCAGCCTCGAGTGGGATAGTGAGCAGTTCTTC. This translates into CASSLEWDSEQFF.

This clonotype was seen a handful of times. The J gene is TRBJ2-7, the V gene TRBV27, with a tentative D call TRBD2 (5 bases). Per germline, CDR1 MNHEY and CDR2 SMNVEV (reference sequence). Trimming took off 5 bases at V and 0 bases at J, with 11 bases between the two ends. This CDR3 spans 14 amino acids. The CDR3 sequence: CASSPGVSSYEQYV. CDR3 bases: TGTGCCAGCAGTCCCGGGGTTAGCTCCTACGAGCAGTACGTC.

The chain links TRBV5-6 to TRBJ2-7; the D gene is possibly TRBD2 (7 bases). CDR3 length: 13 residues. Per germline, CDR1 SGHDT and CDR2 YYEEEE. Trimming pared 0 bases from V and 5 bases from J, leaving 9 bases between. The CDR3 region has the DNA TGTGCCAGCAGCTTGGCCGGGGGGCACGAGCAGTACGTC. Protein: CASSLAGGHEQYV.

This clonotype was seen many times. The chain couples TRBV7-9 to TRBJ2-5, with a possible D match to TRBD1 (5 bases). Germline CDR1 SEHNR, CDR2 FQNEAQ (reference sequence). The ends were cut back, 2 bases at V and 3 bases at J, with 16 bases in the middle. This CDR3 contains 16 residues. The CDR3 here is CASSLRGIGAEETQYF. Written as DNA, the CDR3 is TGTGCCAGCAGCTTACGTGGGATAGGGGCAGAAGAGACCCAGTACTTC.

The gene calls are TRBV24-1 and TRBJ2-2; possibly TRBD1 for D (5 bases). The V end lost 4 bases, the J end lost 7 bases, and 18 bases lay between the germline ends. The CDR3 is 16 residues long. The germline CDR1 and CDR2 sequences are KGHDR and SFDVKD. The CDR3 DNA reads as TGTGCCACCAGTGACCGCGGACACCTCGGTGGCGGGGAGCTGTTTTTT. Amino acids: CATSDRGHLGGGELFF.

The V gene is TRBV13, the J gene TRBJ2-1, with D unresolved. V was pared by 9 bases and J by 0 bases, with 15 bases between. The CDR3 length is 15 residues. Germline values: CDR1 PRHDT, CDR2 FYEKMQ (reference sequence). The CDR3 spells CARNPVRSSYNEQFF. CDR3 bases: TGTGCCAGAAACCCCGTCCGGAGCTCCTACAATGAGCAGTTCTTC.

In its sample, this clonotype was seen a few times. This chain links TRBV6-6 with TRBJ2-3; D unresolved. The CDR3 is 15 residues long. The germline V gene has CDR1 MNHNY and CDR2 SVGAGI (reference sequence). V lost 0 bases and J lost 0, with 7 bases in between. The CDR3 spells CASSYSTFSTDTQYF. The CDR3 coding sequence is TGTGCCAGCAGTTACTCGACTTTCAGCACAGATACGCAGTATTTT.

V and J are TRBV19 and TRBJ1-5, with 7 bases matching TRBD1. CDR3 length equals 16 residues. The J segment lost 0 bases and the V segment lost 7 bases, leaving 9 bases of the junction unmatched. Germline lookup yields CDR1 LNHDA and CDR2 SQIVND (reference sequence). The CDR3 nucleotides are TGTGCCAGTACCCTAGGACAGGCAGATAGCAATCAGCCCCAGCATTTT. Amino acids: CASTLGQADSNQPQHF.

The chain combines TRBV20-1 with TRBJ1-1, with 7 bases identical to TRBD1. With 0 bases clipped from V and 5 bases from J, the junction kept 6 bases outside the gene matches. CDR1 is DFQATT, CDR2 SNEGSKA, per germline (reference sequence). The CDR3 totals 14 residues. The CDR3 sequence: CSARERTGGTEAFF. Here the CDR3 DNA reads TGCAGTGCTAGAGAGAGGACAGGTGGTACTGAAGCTTTCTTT.

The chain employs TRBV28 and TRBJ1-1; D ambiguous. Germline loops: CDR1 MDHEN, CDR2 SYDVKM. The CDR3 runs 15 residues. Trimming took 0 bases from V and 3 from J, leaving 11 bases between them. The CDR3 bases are TGTGCCAGCAGTTTATGGCGCTCCCGGGACACTGAAGCTTTCTTT. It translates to CASSLWRSRDTEAFF.

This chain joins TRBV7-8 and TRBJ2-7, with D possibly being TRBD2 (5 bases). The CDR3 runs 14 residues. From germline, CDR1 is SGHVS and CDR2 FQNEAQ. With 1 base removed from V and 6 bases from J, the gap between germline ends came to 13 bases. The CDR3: CASSLDGVRSEQYV. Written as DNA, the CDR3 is TGTGCCAGCAGCTTAGACGGGGTTCGTAGCGAGCAGTACGTC.

The CDR3 loop reads CASSQGAPGLNIQYF. CDR3 sequence (DNA): TGCGCCAGCAGCCAAGGAGCGCCGGGTTTAAACATTCAGTACTTC. V gene TRBV4-3 combines with J gene TRBJ2-4; no definite D call. V was cut by 1 base and J by 6 bases, with 13 bases left in between. The germline CDR1 and CDR2 sequences are LGHNA and YSLEER. The CDR3 has 15 amino acids.

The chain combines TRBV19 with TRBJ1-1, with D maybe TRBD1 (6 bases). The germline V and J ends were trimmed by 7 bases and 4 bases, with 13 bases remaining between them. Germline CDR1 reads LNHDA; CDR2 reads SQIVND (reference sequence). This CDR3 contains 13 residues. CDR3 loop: CASKGEPSTEAFF. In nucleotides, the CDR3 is TGTGCCAGTAAGGGGGAACCGAGCACTGAAGCTTTCTTT.

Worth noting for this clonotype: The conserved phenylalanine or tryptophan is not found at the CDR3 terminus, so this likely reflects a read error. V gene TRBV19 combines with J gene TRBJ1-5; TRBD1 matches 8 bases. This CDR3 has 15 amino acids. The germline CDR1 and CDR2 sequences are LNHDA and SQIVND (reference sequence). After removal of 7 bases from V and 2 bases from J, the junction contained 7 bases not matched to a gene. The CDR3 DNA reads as TGTGCCAGTATCCCAGCACAGGGGGGCAATCAGCCCCAGCATTTA. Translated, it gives CASIPAQGGNQPQHL.

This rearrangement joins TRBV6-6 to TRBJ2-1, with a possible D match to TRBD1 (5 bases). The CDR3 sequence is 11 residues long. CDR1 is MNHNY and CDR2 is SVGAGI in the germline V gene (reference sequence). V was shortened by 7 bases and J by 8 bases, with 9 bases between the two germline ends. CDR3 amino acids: CASTDSYEQFF. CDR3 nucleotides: TGTGCCAGCACCGACAGTTATGAGCAGTTCTTC.

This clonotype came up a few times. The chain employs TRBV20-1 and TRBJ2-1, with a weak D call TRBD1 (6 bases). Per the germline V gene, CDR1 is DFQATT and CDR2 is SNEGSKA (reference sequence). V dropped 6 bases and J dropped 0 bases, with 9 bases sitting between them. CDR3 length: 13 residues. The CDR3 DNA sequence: TGCAGTGCCGCGACAGGCTCCTACAATGAGCAGTTCTTC. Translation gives CSAATGSYNEQFF.

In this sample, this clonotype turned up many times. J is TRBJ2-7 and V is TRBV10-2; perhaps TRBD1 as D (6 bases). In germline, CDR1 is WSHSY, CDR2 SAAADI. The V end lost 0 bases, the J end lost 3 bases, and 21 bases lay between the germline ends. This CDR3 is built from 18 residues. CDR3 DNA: TGCGCCAGCAGTGAGTCGCTTAGGGCTTTTGGGGGCGGCTACGAGCAGTACGTC. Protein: CASSESLRAFGGGYEQYV.

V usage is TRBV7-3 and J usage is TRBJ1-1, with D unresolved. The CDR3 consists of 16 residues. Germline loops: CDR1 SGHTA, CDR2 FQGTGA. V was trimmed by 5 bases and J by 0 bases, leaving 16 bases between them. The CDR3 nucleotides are TGTGCCAGCAGCCCTAAGCCCTGGAATCTGAACACTGAAGCTTTCTTT. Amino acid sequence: CASSPKPWNLNTEAFF.

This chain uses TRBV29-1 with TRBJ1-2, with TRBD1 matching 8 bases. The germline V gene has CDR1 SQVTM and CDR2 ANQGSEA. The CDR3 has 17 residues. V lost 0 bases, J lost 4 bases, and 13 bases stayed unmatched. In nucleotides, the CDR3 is TGCAGCGTTGAAGAAATTATGGGGACAGGCCCGTTCTATGGCTACACCTTC. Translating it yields CSVEEIMGTGPFYGYTF.

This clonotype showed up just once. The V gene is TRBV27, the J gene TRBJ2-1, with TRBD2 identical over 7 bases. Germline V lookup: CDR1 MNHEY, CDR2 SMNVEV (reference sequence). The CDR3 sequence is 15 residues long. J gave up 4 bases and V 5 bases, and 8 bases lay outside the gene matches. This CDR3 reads CASSPQAGRYNEQFF. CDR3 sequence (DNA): TGTGCCAGCAGTCCTCAAGCGGGACGGTACAATGAGCAGTTCTTC.